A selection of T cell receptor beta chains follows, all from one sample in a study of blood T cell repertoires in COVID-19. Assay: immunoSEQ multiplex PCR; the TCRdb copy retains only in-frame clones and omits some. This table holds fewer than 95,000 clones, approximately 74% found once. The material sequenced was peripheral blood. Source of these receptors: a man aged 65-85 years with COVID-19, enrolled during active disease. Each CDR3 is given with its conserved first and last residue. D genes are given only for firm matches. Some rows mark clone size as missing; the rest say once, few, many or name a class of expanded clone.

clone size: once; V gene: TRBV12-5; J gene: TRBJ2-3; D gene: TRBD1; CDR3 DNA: TGTGCTAGTGGCCCGGGACAGAGCACAGATACGCAGTATTTT; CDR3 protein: CASGPGQSTDTQYF
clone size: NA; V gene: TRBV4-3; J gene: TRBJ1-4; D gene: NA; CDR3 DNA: TGCGCCAGCAGCCGGCAGGGTTCCTCGATGGGCGAAAAACTGTTTTTT; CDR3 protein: CASSRQGSSMGEKLFF
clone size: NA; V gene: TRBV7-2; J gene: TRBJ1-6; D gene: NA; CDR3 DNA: TGTGCCAGCAGCTTCTGGACAGAGAATAATTCACCCCTCCACTTT; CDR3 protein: CASSFWTENNSPLHF
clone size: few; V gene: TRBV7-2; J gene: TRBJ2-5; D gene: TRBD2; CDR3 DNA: TGTGCCAGCAGCTCTAGCGGGGCGAACCAAGAGACCCAGTACTTC; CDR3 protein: CASSSSGANQETQYF
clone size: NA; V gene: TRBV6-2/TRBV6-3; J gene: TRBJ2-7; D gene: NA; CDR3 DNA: TGTGCCAGCAGTTACCCCGGTCAAGGGGCCTACTCGAGCTCCTACGAGCAGTACTTC; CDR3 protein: CASSYPGQGAYSSSYEQYF
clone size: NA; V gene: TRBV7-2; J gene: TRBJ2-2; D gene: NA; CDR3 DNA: TGTGCCAGCAGCTTAGTAGGGGTTCGGACCGGGGAGCTGTTTTTT; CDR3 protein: CASSLVGVRTGELFF
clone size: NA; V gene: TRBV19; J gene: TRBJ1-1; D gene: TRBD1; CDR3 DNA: TGTGCCAGTAGTATTGAGCAGGGGGCAAGGGACACTGAAGCTTTCTTT; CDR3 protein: CASSIEQGARDTEAFF
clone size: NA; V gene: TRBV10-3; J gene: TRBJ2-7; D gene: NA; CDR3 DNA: TGTGCCATCAGTAATTCAGGACAGCTCTACGAGCAGTACTTC; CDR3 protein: CAISNSGQLYEQYF
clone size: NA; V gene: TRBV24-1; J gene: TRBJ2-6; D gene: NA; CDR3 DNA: TGTGCCACCAGTGATACCCAGGGGCCCTTCTCTGGGGCCAACGTCCTGACTTTC; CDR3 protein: CATSDTQGPFSGANVLTF
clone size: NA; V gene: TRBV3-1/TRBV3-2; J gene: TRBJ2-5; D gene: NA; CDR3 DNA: TGTGCCAGCAGCCAAGGGGACGGGAGCAGCCAGTACTTC; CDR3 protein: CASSQGDGSSQYF
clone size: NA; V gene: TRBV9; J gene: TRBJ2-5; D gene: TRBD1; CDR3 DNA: TGTGCCAGCAGCGTAGAATCCTCCGGACAGGGGCAAGAGACCCAGTACTTC; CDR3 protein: CASSVESSGQGQETQYF
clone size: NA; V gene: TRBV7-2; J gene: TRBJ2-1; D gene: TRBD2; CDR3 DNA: TGTGCCAGCAGCTTACGACTAGCGGGAGGCCAGGGGGAGCAGTTCTTC; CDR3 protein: CASSLRLAGGQGEQFF
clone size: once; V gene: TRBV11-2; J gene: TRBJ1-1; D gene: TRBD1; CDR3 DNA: TGTGCCAGCAGCGTAAACTACCGGAGGACAGGGAGGACTGAAGCTTTCTTT; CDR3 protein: CASSVNYRRTGRTEAFF
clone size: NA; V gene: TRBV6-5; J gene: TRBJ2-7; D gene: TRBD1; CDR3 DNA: TGTGCCAGCAGTAGACAGGGGACCTACGAGCAGTACTTC; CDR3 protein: CASSRQGTYEQYF
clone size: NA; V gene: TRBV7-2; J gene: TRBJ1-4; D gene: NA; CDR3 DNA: TGTGCCAGCAGCTTAGGAGGCGAAAAACTGTTTTTT; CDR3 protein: CASSLGGEKLFF
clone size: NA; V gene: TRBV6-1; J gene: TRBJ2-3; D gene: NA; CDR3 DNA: TGTGCCAGCAGTTTCATGGATCGGGCAGATACGCAGTATTTT; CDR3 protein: CASSFMDRADTQYF
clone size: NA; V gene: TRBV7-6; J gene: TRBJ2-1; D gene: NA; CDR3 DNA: TGTGCCAGCAGCTTAGTGACTAGCTCCTACAATGAGCAGTTCTTC; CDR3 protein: CASSLVTSSYNEQFF
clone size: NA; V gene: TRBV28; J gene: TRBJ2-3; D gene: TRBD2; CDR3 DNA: TGTGCCAGCAGTTTAGGACTAGCGGGAGCCTATTATACGCAGTATTTT; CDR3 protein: CASSLGLAGAYYTQYF
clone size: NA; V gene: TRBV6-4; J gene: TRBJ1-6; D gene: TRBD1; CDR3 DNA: TGTGCCAGCAGTGATAACAGGGGTGGTTCACCCCTCCACTTT; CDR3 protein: CASSDNRGGSPLHF
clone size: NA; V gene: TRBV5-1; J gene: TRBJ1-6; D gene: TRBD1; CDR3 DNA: TGCGCCAGCAGCCCGGGACAGGGGTCGGATTCACCCCTCCACTTT; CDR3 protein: CASSPGQGSDSPLHF
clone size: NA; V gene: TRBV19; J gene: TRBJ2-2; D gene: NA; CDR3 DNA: TGTGCCAGTACTCCTTTGAGTGGCACCGGGGAGCTGTTTTTT; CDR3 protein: CASTPLSGTGELFF
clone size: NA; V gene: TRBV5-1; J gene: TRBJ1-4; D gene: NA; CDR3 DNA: TGCGCCAGCAGCTTGGCCAGTGGAGATGAAAAACTGTTTTTT; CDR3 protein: CASSLASGDEKLFF
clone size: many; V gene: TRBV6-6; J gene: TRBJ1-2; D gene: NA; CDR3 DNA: TGTGCCAGCAGCCCCGCGGGGTTCCGAGGCTACACCTTC; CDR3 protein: CASSPAGFRGYTF
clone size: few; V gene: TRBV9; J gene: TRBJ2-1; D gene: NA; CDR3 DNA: TGTGCCAGCAGCCGGGAAGGGAACTACAATGAGCAGTTCTTC; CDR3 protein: CASSREGNYNEQFF
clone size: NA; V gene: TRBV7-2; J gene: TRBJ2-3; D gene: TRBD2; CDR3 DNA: TGTGCCAGCAGCTTAGATTTAGCGGGTGGAATCCGCACAGATACGCAGTATTTT; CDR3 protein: CASSLDLAGGIRTDTQYF
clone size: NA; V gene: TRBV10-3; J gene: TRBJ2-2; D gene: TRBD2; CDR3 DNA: TGTGCCATCAGTCGACTAGCGGGAGGGCCAGGCACCGGGGAGCTGTTTTTT; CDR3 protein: CAISRLAGGPGTGELFF
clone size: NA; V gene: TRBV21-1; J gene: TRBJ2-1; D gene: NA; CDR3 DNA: TGTGCCAGCAAACCCCAGGTGCAGCGGGAGGGCCCGAATGAGCAGTTCTTC; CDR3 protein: CASKPQVQREGPNEQFF
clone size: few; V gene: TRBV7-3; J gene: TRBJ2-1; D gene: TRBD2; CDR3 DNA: TGTGCCAGCAGCTTAACTAGCGGGAGGCCCCATGAGCAGTTCTTC; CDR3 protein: CASSLTSGRPHEQFF
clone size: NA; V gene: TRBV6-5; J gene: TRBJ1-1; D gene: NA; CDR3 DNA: TGTGCCAGCAAGCCGGGGAACACTGAAGCTTTCTTT; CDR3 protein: CASKPGNTEAFF
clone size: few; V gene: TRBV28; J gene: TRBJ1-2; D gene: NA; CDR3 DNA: TGTGCCAGCAGTCCCCCGGGACAAGTCTATGGCTACACCTTC; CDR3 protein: CASSPPGQVYGYTF
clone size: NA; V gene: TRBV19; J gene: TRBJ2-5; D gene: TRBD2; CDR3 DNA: TGTGCCAGTAGTACCCTAGCGGGAGCGGGGTCGGAGACCCAGTACTTC; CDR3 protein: CASSTLAGAGSETQYF
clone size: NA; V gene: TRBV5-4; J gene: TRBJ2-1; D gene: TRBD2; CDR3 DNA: TGTGCCAGCAGCGCCGGGACTAGCGGGAGAGAATACAATGAGCAGTTCTTC; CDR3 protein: CASSAGTSGREYNEQFF
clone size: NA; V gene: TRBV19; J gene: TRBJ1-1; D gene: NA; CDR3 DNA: TGTGCCAGTATGATCGCAGGGTTCGGGAGTGAAGCTTTCTTT; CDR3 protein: CASMIAGFGSEAFF
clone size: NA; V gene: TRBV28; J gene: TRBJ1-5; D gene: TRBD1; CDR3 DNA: TGTGCCAGCAGTCCTATCTGGGGACAGGGGACTCAGCCCCAGCATTTT; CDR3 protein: CASSPIWGQGTQPQHF
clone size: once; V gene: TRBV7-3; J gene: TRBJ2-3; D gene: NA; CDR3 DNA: TGTGCCAGCAGCCCGGGTGGTTCAGATACGCAGTATTTT; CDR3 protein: CASSPGGSDTQYF
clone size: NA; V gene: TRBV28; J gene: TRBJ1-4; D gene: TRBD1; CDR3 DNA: TGTGCCAGCACCGAAGGGGGCAGCACTAATGAAAAACTGTTTTTT; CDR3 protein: CASTEGGSTNEKLFF
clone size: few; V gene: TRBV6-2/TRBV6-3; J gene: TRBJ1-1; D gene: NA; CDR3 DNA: TGTGCCAGCAGTACAGCTTACACTGAAGCTTTCTTT; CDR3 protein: CASSTAYTEAFF
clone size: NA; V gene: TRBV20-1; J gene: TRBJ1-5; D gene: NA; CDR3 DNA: TGCAGTGCTAGTACCGCCAGGGATAGCAATCAGCCCCAGCATTTT; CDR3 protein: CSASTARDSNQPQHF
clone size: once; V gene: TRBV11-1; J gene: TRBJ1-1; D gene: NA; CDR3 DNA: TGTGCCAGCAGCTCTGCGGACACTGAAGCTTTCTTT; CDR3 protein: CASSSADTEAFF
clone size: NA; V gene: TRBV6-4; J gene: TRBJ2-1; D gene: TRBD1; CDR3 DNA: TGTGCCAGCAGTCCGCGGACAGGGGGTTACAATGAGCAGTTCTTC; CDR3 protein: CASSPRTGGYNEQFF
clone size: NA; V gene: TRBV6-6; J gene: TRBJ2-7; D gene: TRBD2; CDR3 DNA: TGTGCCAGCAGCCCTAGCGGGGGTTTTTCCGAGCAGTACTTC; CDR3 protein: CASSPSGGFSEQYF
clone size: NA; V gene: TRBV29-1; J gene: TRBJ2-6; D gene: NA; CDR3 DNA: TGCAGCGTTGGCGCGACAGCTGGGGCCAACGTCCTGACTTTC; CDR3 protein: CSVGATAGANVLTF
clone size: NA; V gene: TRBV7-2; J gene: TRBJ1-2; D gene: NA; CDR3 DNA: TGTGCCAGCAGCCCCTACTATGGCTACACCTTC; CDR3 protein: CASSPYYGYTF
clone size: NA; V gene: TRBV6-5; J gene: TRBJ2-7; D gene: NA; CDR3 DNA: TGTGCCAGCAGTTACTCCGGCCCTAGCGATACCTACGAGCAGTACTTC; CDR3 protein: CASSYSGPSDTYEQYF
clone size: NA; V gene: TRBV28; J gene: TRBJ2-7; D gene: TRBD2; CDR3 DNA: TGTGCCAGCAGACAAGCGGGGTGGGACTACGAGCAGTACTTC; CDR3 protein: CASRQAGWDYEQYF
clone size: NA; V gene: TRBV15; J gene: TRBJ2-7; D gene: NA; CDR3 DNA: TGTGCCACCAGCAGAGATTCAGGGGTTAACTACGAGCAGTACTTC; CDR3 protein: CATSRDSGVNYEQYF
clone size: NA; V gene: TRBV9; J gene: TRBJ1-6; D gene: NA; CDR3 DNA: TGTGCCAGCAGCGGGGAGGGGACGACGAATTCACCCCTCCACTTT; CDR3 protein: CASSGEGTTNSPLHF
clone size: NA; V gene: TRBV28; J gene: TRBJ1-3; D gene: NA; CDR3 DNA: TGTGCCAGCAGTTTCCAGATCTCTGGAAACACCATATATTTT; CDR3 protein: CASSFQISGNTIYF
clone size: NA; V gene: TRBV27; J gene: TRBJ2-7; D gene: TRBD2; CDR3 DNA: TGTGCCAGCAGTTTTCAGCGGGAGGTCCACGAGCAGTACTTC; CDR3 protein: CASSFQREVHEQYF
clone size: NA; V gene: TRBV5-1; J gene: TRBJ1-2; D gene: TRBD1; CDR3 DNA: TGCGCCAGCAGCGCACAGGGGGGAAACTATGGCTACACCTTC; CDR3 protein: CASSAQGGNYGYTF
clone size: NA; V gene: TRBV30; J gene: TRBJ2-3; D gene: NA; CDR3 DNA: TGTGCCTTCCTCAGGGAAATAGATACGCAGTATTTT; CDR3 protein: CAFLREIDTQYF
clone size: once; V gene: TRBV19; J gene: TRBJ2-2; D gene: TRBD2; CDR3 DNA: TGTGCCAGCCGACTAGCGGGAGGGAACACCGGGGAGCTGTTTTTT; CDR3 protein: CASRLAGGNTGELFF
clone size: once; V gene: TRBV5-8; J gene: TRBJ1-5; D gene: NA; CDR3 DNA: TGTGCCAGCAGCTTGGAGGGGCAGCGGCCCCAGCATTTT; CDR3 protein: CASSLEGQRPQHF
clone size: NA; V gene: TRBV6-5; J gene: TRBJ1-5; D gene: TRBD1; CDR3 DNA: TGTGCCAGCGGGGGACAGTTCAATCAGCCCCAGCATTTT; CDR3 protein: CASGGQFNQPQHF
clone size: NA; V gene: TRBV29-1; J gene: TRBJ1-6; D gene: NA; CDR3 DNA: TGCAGCGTGGGTACGGACACTAATTCACCCCTCCACTTT; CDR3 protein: CSVGTDTNSPLHF
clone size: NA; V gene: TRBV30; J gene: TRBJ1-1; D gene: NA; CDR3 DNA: TGTGCCTGGAGTGTAAAGGACAGCAAGGCTTTCTTT; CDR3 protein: CAWSVKDSKAFF
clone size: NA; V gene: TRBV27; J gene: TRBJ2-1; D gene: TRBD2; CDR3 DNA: TGTGCCAGCAGTGCCCCGACTAGCGGGAAGGATGAGCAGTTCTTC; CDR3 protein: CASSAPTSGKDEQFF
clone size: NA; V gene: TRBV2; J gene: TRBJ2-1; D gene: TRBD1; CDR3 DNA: TGTGCCAGCAATGGACAGGGATTGTCCAATGAGCAGTTCTTC; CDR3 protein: CASNGQGLSNEQFF
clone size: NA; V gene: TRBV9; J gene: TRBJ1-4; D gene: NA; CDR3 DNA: TGTGCCAGCAGCGTAGGGGGCCCGGGAGGGGATGAAAAACTGTTTTTT; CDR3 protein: CASSVGGPGGDEKLFF